A single sample gave rise to the 10 T cell receptor beta chains below, sequenced in a study of a mutant IDH1 vaccine in newly diagnosed glioma (dated by TCRdb to the early 2020s). Library creation used the immunoSEQ multiplex PCR assay. The clones in this table, taken by TCRdb from immuneACCESS, are in-frame only. Not every clone is retained; where verified, under half of the shortfall comes from an unresolved V gene, and the cause of the rest is unknown. The sample contains about 38,000 clones, 81% of them found a single time. The ten top clones hold just over 5% of the sample. The antigens of these receptors remain unknown. In light of the paper, this sample's time point label describes: week 23, last vaccination. Each vaccine dose was 300 ug of a 20-mer mutant IDH1 peptide in Montanide, given subcutaneously with topical imiquimod. The sample here was PBMCs, taken from a glioma patient whose treatment included an IDH1 peptide vaccine. These receptors all come from a man aged 40-49 years with glioma.

The V gene is TRBV5-1, the J gene TRBJ2-2; D remains ambiguous. The CDR3 is 12 residues long. V gave up 6 bases and J gave up 4 bases, with 7 bases separating them. Germline V gene data show CDR1 as SGHRS and CDR2 as YFSETQ. The DNA of the CDR3 is TGCGCCAGCACCCCAGGCACCGGGGAGCTGTTTTTT. This sequence encodes CASTPGTGELFF.

The chain has TRBV19 and TRBJ1-1, with D possibly TRBD1 on 6 matching bases. Trimming shortened V by 5 bases and J by 1 base, and 17 bases separated the two germline ends. This CDR3 region has 16 residues. Germline loops: CDR1 LNHDA, CDR2 SQIVND (reference sequence). CDR3 residues: CASSFLGAGPNTEAFF. DNA of the CDR3: TGTGCCAGTAGTTTTCTGGGGGCAGGGCCGAACACTGAAGCTTTCTTT.

V usage is TRBV11-2 and J usage is TRBJ2-3; D not resolved. Trimming stripped 1 base from V and 3 bases from J, with 5 bases between. The CDR3 extends over 13 amino acids. The germline V gene encodes CDR1 SGHAT and CDR2 FQNNGV. The CDR3 DNA reads as TGTGCCAGCAGCTTAGGGCAGACAGATACGCAGTATTTT. It codes for CASSLGQTDTQYF.

This clone was counted only a few times. This chain connects TRBV6-5 to TRBJ1-1; D gene ambiguous. The CDR3 sequence is 15 residues long. Trimming removed 2 bases at V and 0 bases at J, with 10 bases between. Per the germline V gene, CDR1 is MNHEY and CDR2 is SVGAGI. DNA of the CDR3: TGTGCCAGCAGTTACGAGCCACAAGTGAACACTGAAGCTTTCTTT. Encoded protein: CASSYEPQVNTEAFF.

The chain is built from TRBV19 and TRBJ2-5, with D unresolved. The J call could be wrong; TRBJ2-7 is a better fit for the DNA end. The CDR3 extends over 15 amino acids. Germline loops: CDR1 LNHDA, CDR2 SQIVND (reference sequence). DNA of the CDR3: TGTGCCAGTAGTATAACCGCCAGTACTTCCTACGAGCAGTACTTC. This encodes CASSITASTSYEQYF.

Comment on this clone: At one boundary the junction diverges from the germline segment, which might be a read error. CDR3 bases: TGTGCTAGCAGCCCCGGGACAGGGGGCTGGGAGCAGTACTTC. Its translation is CASSPGTGGWEQYF. The rearrangement uses TRBV7-7 and TRBJ2-7; 12 bases are shared with TRBD1. The CDR3 sequence is 14 residues long. CDR1 and CDR2 (germline): SSHAT, FNYEAQ (reference sequence).

The gene calls are TRBV5-6 and TRBJ2-7, with D hard to call. V was cut by 0 bases and J by 2 bases, with 12 bases left in between. The CDR3 is made up of 15 amino acids. Germline lookup yields CDR1 SGHDT and CDR2 YYEEEE. For the CDR3, the DNA is TGTGCCAGCAGCTTGGGTTGGCAGCCCCCCTACGAGCAGTACTTC. It encodes CASSLGWQPPYEQYF.

This clone was seen more than once but under ten times. The chain combines TRBV27 with TRBJ2-7; D gene uncertain. Germline CDR1 and CDR2: MNHEY and SMNVEV (reference sequence). The V and J ends lost 4 bases and 5 bases respectively, with 6 bases between them. The CDR3 length is 11 residues. The CDR3 region has the DNA TGTGCCAGCAGTTCCCGTAACGAGCAGTACTTC. This gives the protein CASSSRNEQYF.

A single count supports this clone. The chain links TRBV5-5 to TRBJ1-1; unclear D gene. CDR1 and CDR2 (germline): SGHKS, YYEKEE (reference sequence). Deletions cut 1 base from V and 1 base from J, with 5 bases between. The CDR3 length is 13 residues. Here the CDR3 reads CASSLNRNTEAFF. As DNA, the CDR3 is TGTGCCAGCAGCTTGAACAGGAACACTGAAGCTTTCTTT.

The chain combines TRBV20-1 with TRBJ2-7; D gene uncertain. The length of the CDR3 is 10 residues. From germline, CDR1 is DFQATT and CDR2 SNEGSKA (reference sequence). Between the trimmed V and J ends, which lost 0 bases and 10 bases, there was a span of 7 bases. In nucleotides, the CDR3 is TGCAGTGCTAGAGATCAGCTACAGTACTTC. Protein sequence: CSARDQLQYF.